Presented here are 20 T cell receptor beta chains from one specimen sequenced in a study of blood T cell repertoires in COVID-19. The method was immunoSEQ multiplex PCR; TCRdb's version includes in-frame clones alone and lacks a portion of them. This repertoire shows about 270,000 clones, approximately 90% found once; its top ten account for 2.8%. Sample: PBMCs or T cells enriched from blood (not recorded which). All receptors come from a man aged 40-49 years who had been exposed to COVID-19.

This chain uses TRBV10-2 with TRBJ1-3; weak D call: TRBD1 (6 bases). The germline gives CDR1 WSHSY, CDR2 SAAADI. The CDR3 contains 22 residues. The V and J ends lost 5 bases and 2 bases respectively, with 34 bases between them. CDR3 residues: CASSPTPDRPLNDGIAGNTIYF. Here the CDR3 DNA reads TGCGCCAGCAGTCCCACCCCTGACAGGCCGCTGAATGATGGGATAGCTGGAAACACCATATATTTT.

The chain recombines TRBV18 with TRBJ2-7; TRBD1 matches 8 bases. Per germline, CDR1 KGHSH and CDR2 LQKENI. The length of the CDR3 is 13 residues. The V segment lost 5 bases and the J segment 6 bases; nucleotides outside the gene matches: 6. CDR3 sequence: CASSARQGSEQYF. The CDR3 DNA follows: TGTGCCAGCTCAGCCCGACAGGGGAGCGAGCAGTACTTC.

This chain joins TRBV6-7 and TRBJ1-5; TRBD1 is a possible D gene (5 bases). TRBV6-7 is reported as an ORF; its role is uncertain. V shed 5 bases and J shed 6 bases, with 20 bases lying between them. This CDR3 comprises 16 residues. The CDR3 loop reads CASSPGRTIFGQPQHF. CDR3 sequence (DNA): TGTGCCAGCAGTCCAGGGAGGACTATTTTCGGTCAGCCCCAGCATTTT.

CDR3 sequence reads: CASSLVWTGVYNEQFF. Here the CDR3 DNA reads TGTGCCAGCAGCTTGGTCTGGACAGGAGTCTACAATGAGCAGTTCTTC. The rearrangement uses TRBV5-6 and TRBJ2-1; 7 nucleotides line up with TRBD1. The CDR3 spans 16 residues. The V segment lost 0 bases and the J segment 3 bases; nucleotides outside the gene matches: 6. The germline CDR1 and CDR2 sequences are SGHDT and YYEEEE.

CDR3 in DNA: TGTGCCAGCAGCTCCGGTGGGTCTAGCGGGATCTATGAGCAGTTCTTC. It encodes CASSSGGSSGIYEQFF. V and J are TRBV28 and TRBJ2-1; the match to TRBD2 covers 9 bases. CDR1 and CDR2 from the germline V gene are MDHEN and SYDVKM. J gave up 8 bases and V 6 bases, and 14 bases lay outside the gene matches. The CDR3 is made up of 16 amino acids.

The chain carries TRBV5-4 and TRBJ2-5, with TRBD1 as a possible D gene (5 bases). Trimming left V 0 bases short and J 1 base short, with 10 bases between. Germline V lookup: CDR1 SGHNT, CDR2 YYREEE (reference sequence). There are 15 residues in the CDR3. The CDR3 DNA sequence: TGTGCCAGCAGCTTGGTCTATGGGGCCCAAGAGACCCAGTACTTC. This sequence encodes CASSLVYGAQETQYF.

This sequence joins TRBV27 and TRBJ1-2, with TRBD1 matching 9 bases. CDR3 length: 14 residues. Trimming cost V 5 bases and J 4 bases; bases outside gene matches: 5. The germline V gene encodes CDR1 MNHEY and CDR2 SMNVEV (reference sequence). CDR3: CASSLDRGSYGYTF. The CDR3 region has the DNA TGTGCCAGCAGTCTGGACAGGGGATCCTATGGCTACACCTTC.

V is TRBV5-1 and J is TRBJ2-3; TRBD2 matches at 12 bases. J lost 2 bases, V lost 0 bases, and 7 bases had no gene match. The CDR3 is 18 residues long. Germline V gene data show CDR1 as SGHRS and CDR2 as YFSETQ. The chain's CDR3 is CASSLEGLAGFFTDTQYF. Written as DNA, the CDR3 is TGCGCCAGCAGCTTGGAGGGACTAGCGGGCTTTTTCACAGATACGCAGTATTTT.

This clone showed up just a few times. This chain uses TRBV4-3 with TRBJ2-7; possibly TRBD2 for D (6 bases). The CDR3 is 18 residues long. The V gene lost 1 base and the J gene lost 6 bases, with 25 bases spanning the gap. Germline V lookup: CDR1 LGHNA, CDR2 YSLEER. Here the CDR3 DNA reads TGCGCCAGCAGCCAAGCCTTGTCGGGAGCGATGACGGGGAGCGAGCAGTACTTC. Translation: CASSQALSGAMTGSEQYF.

This chain joins TRBV19 and TRBJ1-5; D not certain. V shed 5 bases and J shed 3 bases, with 14 bases lying between them. CDR1 is LNHDA and CDR2 is SQIVND in the germline V gene (reference sequence). The CDR3 extends over 15 amino acids. The CDR3 reads CASSSMNLPNQPQHF. CDR3 DNA: TGTGCCAGTAGTTCCATGAACCTACCCAATCAGCCCCAGCATTTT.

CDR3 nucleotide sequence: TGTGCCAGCAGCCATTCCCTCGGGAGGACAGATACGCAGTATTTT. It codes for CASSHSLGRTDTQYF. This chain links TRBV3-1 (or the pseudogene TRBV3-2) with TRBJ2-3, with 7 bases fitting TRBD2. The germline V gene has CDR1 LGHDT and CDR2 YNNKEL (reference sequence). The CDR3 consists of 15 residues. With 3 bases clipped from V and 3 bases from J, the junction kept 6 bases outside the gene matches.

CDR3 in DNA: TGTGCCAGCAGCTACTTCATGAACACTGAAGCTTTCTTT. Translating gives CASSYFMNTEAFF. The chain carries TRBV27 and TRBJ1-1; D remains unclear. Trimming took 6 bases from V and 0 from J, leaving 8 bases between them. The CDR3 has 13 amino acids. The germline V gene has CDR1 MNHEY and CDR2 SMNVEV (reference sequence).

CDR3 region: CASSSTLRTSGIYNEQFF. The DNA for the CDR3 is TGTGCCAGCAGTTCAACCCTTAGGACTAGCGGGATATACAATGAGCAGTTCTTC. This chain uses TRBV28 with TRBJ2-1; the match to TRBD2 covers 12 bases. The CDR3 is 18 residues long. V gave up 4 bases and J gave up 4 bases; unmatched junction bases: 11. Per the germline V gene, CDR1 is MDHEN and CDR2 is SYDVKM.

CDR3 coding DNA: TGTGCCAGCAGCGTAGGGCACAGGACCGAAGAGACCCAGTACTTC. It specifies CASSVGHRTEETQYF. This rearrangement joins TRBV9 to TRBJ2-5; possibly TRBD1 for D (5 bases). Trimming cost V 0 bases and J 3 bases, with 12 bases left between them. Germline V CDR1 and CDR2: SGDLS, YYNGEE. This CDR3 is 15 amino acids long. The full variable domain, with the rest looked up from reference TRBV9 and TRBJ2-5, is DSGVTQTPKHLITATGQRVTLRCSPRSGDLSVYWYQQSLDQGLQFLIQYYNGEERAKGNILERFSAQQFPDLHSELNLSSLELGDSALYFCASSVGHRTEETQYFGPGTRLLVL.

This chain links TRBV10-2 with TRBJ2-7; D unclear. Per the germline V gene, CDR1 is WSHSY and CDR2 is SAAADI. Deletions cut 3 bases from V and 4 bases from J, with 4 bases between. CDR3 length equals 11 residues. This CDR3 is CASSEAYEQYF. CDR3 bases: TGCGCCAGCAGTGAAGCATACGAGCAGTACTTC.

The V gene is TRBV2, the J gene TRBJ2-7, with a weak D call TRBD2 (6 bases). The CDR3 is 14 residues long. V lost 6 bases to trimming and J lost 0 bases, with 12 bases between them. CDR1 is SNHLY and CDR2 is FYNNEI in the germline V gene. CDR3 sequence reads: CASRVSGGSYEQYF. As DNA, the CDR3 is TGTGCCAGCAGGGTGTCCGGGGGCTCCTACGAGCAGTACTTC.

The chain joins TRBV7-9 to TRBJ2-7; TRBD1 matches at 8 bases. There are 14 residues in the CDR3. The junction had 5 bases not matched to a gene; V was cut back by 6 bases and J by 1 base. Per the germline V gene, CDR1 is SEHNR and CDR2 is FQNEAQ (reference sequence). The CDR3 DNA reads TGTGCCAGCAGTCGGACAGGGCAATCCTACGAGCAGTACTTC. It codes for CASSRTGQSYEQYF.

This chain connects TRBV29-1 to TRBJ1-1; perhaps TRBD1 as D (5 bases). The germline V gene has CDR1 SQVTM and CDR2 ANQGSEA. The CDR3 runs to 12 residues. Trimming stripped 8 bases from V and 2 bases from J, with 12 bases between. For the CDR3, the DNA is TGCAGCCTTAGCGGGACTAACACTGAAGCTTTCTTT. It codes for CSLSGTNTEAFF. Full variable domain (remainder filled in from reference TRBV29-1 and TRBJ1-1): SAVISQKPSRDICQRGTSLTIQCQVDSQVTMMFWYRQQPGQSLTLIATANQGSEATYESGFVIDKFPISRPNLTFSTLTVSNMSPEDSSIYLCSLSGTNTEAFFGQGTRLTVV.

The V gene is TRBV10-3, the J gene TRBJ2-2, with 7 bases matching TRBD2. The CDR3 spans 14 residues. The germline V gene has CDR1 ENHRY and CDR2 SYGVKD. V gave up 8 bases and J gave up 4 bases; unmatched junction bases: 7. CDR3 sequence: CAIWAGETTGELFF. The CDR3, as DNA: TGTGCCATCTGGGCGGGAGAAACCACCGGGGAGCTGTTTTTT.

This chain links TRBV12-3 or TRBV12-4 with TRBJ2-2; the match to TRBD1 covers 7 bases. This CDR3 has 13 residues. J was trimmed by 5 bases and V by 7 bases; bases with no gene match: 4. The CDR3 loop is CASTVRGTGELFF. The CDR3 coding sequence is TGTGCCAGCACCGTCAGGGGGACCGGGGAGCTGTTTTTT.